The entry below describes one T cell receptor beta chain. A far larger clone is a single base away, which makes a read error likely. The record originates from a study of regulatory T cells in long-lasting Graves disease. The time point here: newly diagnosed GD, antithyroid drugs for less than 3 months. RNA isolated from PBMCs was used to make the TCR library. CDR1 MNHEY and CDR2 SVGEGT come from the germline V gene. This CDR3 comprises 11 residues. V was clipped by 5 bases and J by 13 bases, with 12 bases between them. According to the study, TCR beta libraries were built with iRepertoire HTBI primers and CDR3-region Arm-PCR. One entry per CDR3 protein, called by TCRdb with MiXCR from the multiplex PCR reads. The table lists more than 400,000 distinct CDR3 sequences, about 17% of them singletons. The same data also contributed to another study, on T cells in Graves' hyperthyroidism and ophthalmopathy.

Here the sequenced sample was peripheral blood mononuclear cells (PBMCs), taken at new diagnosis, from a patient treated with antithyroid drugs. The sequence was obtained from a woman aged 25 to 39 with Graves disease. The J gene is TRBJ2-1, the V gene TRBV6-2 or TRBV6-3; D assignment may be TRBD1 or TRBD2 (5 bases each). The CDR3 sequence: CASSTMGDQFF. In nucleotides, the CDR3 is TGTGCCAGCAGTACCATGGGGGATCAGTTCTTC.